This TCR beta chain was sequenced for a study of OX40 agonist ivuxolimab in advanced cancers. Study in general: Patients were dosed intravenously with ivuxolimab at 0.01 to 10 mg/kg every 2 weeks. The diagnoses of dose-escalation patients were hepatocellular carcinoma, melanoma, renal cell or head and neck cancer.

TCRdb keeps only in-frame clones here, not all; method: immunoSEQ multiplex PCR. The sample lists over 55,000 clones, 70% to 90% occurring once. General study results and limits: On average, CD8+ T cells had more expanded clones than CD4+. By week 6 at 0.1 to 3.0 mg/kg, blood CD4+ and CD8+ T cells had expanded clonally.

From germline, CDR1 is LGHNA and CDR2 YSLEER. V lost 0 bases and J lost 4, with 9 bases in between. The CDR3 contains 14 residues. Points on this clone: Its antigen is undetermined.

The TCR was taken from an adult with an advanced solid tumor such as melanoma, head and neck, liver or kidney cancer. The material was CD4+ or CD8+ T cells sorted from blood, obtained in a trial of the OX40 agonist ivuxolimab. The chain couples TRBV4-3 to TRBJ1-2, with a possible D match to TRBD1 (5 bases). CDR3 coding DNA: TGCGCCAGCAGCCAAGATTGGGGGAGCTATGGCTACACCTTC. Its protein product is CASSQDWGSYGYTF.